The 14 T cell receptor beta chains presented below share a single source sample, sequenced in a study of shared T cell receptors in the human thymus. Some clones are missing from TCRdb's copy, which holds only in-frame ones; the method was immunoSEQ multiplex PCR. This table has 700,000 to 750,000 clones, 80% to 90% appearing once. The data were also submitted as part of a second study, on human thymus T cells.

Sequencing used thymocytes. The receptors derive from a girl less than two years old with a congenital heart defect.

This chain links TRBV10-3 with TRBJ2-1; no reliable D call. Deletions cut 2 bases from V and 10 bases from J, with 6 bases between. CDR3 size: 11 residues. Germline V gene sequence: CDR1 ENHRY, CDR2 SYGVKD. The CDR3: CAISEGREQFF. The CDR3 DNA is TGTGCCATCAGTGAGGGCAGAGAGCAGTTCTTC.

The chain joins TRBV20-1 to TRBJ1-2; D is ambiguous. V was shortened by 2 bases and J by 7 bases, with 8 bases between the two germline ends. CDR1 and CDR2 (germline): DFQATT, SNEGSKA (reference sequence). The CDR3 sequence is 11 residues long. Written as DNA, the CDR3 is TGCAGTGCTAGACTCTACAGTGGCTACACCTTC. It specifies CSARLYSGYTF.

The CDR3 coding sequence is TGTGCTAGTGGTTCCAGTAGGGGGCCCTCCACCTACGAGCAGTACTTC. It translates to CASGSSRGPSTYEQYF. J is TRBJ2-7 and V is TRBV12-5; 7 bases match TRBD1. The CDR3 length is 16 residues. Germline assignment: CDR1 LGHNT and CDR2 FRNRAP. Losses at the gene ends were 4 bases for V and 2 bases for J; bases not matched to a gene: 11. Together with reference TRBV12-5 and TRBJ2-7, the CDR3 gives the full variable domain: DARVTQTPRHKVTEMGQEVTMRCQPILGHNTVFWYRQTMMQGLELLAYFRNRAPLDDSGMPKDRFSAEMPDATLATLKIQPSEPRDSAVYFCASGSSRGPSTYEQYFGPGTRLTVT.

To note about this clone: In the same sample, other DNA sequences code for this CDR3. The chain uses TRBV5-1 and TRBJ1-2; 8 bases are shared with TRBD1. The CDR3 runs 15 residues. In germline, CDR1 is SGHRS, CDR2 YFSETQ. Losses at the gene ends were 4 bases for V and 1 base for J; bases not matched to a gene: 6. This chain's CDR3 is CASSLGQGGNYGYTF. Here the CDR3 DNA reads TGCGCCAGCAGCCTTGGACAGGGCGGTAACTATGGCTACACCTTC.

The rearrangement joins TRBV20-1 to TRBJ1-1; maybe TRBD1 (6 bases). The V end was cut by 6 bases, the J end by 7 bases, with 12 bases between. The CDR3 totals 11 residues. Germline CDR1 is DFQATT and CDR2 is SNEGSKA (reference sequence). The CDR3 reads CSASWGLEAFF. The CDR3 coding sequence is TGCAGTGCCTCATGGGGGCTTGAAGCTTTCTTT.

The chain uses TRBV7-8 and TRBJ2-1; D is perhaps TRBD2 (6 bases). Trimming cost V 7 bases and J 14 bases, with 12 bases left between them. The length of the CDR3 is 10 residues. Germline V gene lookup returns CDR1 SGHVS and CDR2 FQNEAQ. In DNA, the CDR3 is TGTGCCAGCACCCGGAGGGAGGAGTTCTTC. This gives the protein CASTRREEFF. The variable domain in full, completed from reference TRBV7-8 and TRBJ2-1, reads GAGVSQSPRYKVAKRGQDVALRCDPISGHVSLFWYQQALGQGPEFLTYFQNEAQLDKSGLPSDRFFAERPEGSVSTLKIQRTQQEDSAVYLCASTRREEFFGPGTRLTVL.

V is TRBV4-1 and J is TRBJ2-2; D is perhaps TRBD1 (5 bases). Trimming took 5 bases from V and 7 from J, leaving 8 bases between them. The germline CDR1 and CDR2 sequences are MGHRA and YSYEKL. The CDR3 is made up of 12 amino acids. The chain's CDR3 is CASSTQGGELFF. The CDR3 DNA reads TGCGCCAGCAGCACTCAGGGCGGGGAGCTGTTTTTT.

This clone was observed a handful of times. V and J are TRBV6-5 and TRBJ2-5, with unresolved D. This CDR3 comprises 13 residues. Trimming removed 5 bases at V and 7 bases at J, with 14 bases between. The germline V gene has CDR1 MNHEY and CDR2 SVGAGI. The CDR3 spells CASSRPGRATQYF. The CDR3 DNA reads TGTGCCAGCAGTCGACCTGGGCGCGCGACCCAGTACTTC.

In DNA, the CDR3 is TGCGCCAGCAGCCATAAAAGAGAGGAGCAGTACTTC. Amino acid sequence: CASSHKREEQYF. This rearrangement joins TRBV4-1 to TRBJ2-7; D remains ambiguous. In germline, CDR1 is MGHRA, CDR2 YSYEKL. This CDR3 comprises 12 residues. V lost 3 bases to trimming and J lost 7 bases, with 10 bases between them.

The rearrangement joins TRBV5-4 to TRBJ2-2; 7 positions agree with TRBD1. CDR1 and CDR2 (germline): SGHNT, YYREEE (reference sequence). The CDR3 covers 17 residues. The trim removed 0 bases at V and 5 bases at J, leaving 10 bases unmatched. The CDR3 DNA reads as TGTGCCAGCAGCTTGGAGCCGGGACAGCCTAAGACCGGGGAGCTGTTTTTT. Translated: CASSLEPGQPKTGELFF.

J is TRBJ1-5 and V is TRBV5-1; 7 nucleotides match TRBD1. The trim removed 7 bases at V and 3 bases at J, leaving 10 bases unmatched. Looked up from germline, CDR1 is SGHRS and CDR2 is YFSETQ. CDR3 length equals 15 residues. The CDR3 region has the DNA TGCGCCAGCTCTAGAACAGGGGCCCTCAATCAGCCCCAGCATTTT. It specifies CASSRTGALNQPQHF.

CDR3 nucleotides: TGTGCCAGCAGCTTTAGGGAGAGGGAAAGAGGCTCCTATAATTCACCCCTCCACTTT. This sequence encodes CASSFRERERGSYNSPLHF. This chain joins TRBV5-4 and TRBJ1-6, with D unclear. CDR1 is SGHNT, CDR2 YYREEE, per germline (reference sequence). The CDR3 sequence is 19 residues long. Trimming left V 2 bases short and J 0 bases short, with 18 bases between. The full variable domain, rest sourced from reference TRBV5-4 and TRBJ1-6, is ETGVTQSPTHLIKTRGQQVTLRCSSQSGHNTVSWYQQALGQGPQFIFQYYREEENGRGNFPPRFSGLQFPNYSSELNVNALELDDSALYLCASSFRERERGSYNSPLHFGNGTRLTVT.

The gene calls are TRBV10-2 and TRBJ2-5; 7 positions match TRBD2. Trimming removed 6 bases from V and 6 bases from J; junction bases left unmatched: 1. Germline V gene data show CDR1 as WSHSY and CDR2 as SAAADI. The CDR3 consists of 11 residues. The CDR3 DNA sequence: TGCGCCAGCAGGGGAGGGAAGACCCAGTACTTC. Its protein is CASRGGKTQYF.

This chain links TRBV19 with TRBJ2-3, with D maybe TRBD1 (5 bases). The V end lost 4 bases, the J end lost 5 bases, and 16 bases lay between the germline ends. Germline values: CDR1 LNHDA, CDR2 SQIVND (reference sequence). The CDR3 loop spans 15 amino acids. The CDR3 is CASSTRETTVDTQYF. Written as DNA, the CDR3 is TGTGCCAGTAGTACCAGAGAGACGACAGTAGATACGCAGTATTTT. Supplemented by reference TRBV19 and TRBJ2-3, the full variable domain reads DGGITQSPKYLFRKEGQNVTLSCEQNLNHDAMYWYRQDPGQGLRLIYYSQIVNDFQKGDIAEGYSVSREKKESFPLTVTSAQKNPTAFYLCASSTRETTVDTQYFGPGTRLTVL.